The 8 T cell receptor beta chains below all came from one sample that was sequenced in a study of identical twins. TCRdb independently ran MiXCR on the 5' RACE reads; one entry per CDR3 protein. The profile covers more than 200,000 distinct CDR3 sequences, with over 13% appearing a single time and approximately 8.8% taken by the ten largest. Sequenced: memory (CD45RO+) T cells sorted from blood. These receptors all stem from a woman aged 18-29 years in good health.

This chain connects TRBV15 to TRBJ1-1; no reliable D call. The ends were cut back, 0 bases at V and 3 bases at J, with 8 bases in the middle. Per the germline V gene, CDR1 is LNHNV and CDR2 is YYDKDF (reference sequence). This CDR3 spans 14 amino acids. CDR3 sequence: CATSRDEGHTEAFF. DNA of the CDR3: TGTGCCACCAGCAGAGATGAGGGTCACACTGAAGCTTTCTTT.

The table lists this clonotype with a few counts. The chain carries TRBV7-2 and TRBJ2-2, with a tentative D call TRBD1 (5 bases). V lost 2 bases and J 4 bases, leaving 11 bases between the germline ends. Germline V gives CDR1 SGHTA, CDR2 FQGNSA. CDR3 length equals 15 residues. CDR3 sequence: CASSLQGTGTGELFF. CDR3 in DNA: TGTGCCAGCAGCTTACAGGGCACGGGCACCGGGGAGCTGTTTTTT. The whole variable domain, filled in from reference TRBV7-2 and TRBJ2-2, reads GAGVSQSPSNKVTEKGKDVELRCDPISGHTALYWYRQSLGQGLEFLIYFQGNSAPDKSGLPSDRFSAERTGGSVSTLTIQRTQQEDSAVYLCASSLQGTGTGELFFGEGSRLTVL.

V usage is TRBV20-1 and J usage is TRBJ2-1; weak D call: TRBD2 (5 bases). Between the trimmed V and J ends, which lost 4 bases and 6 bases, there was a span of 16 bases. CDR1 is DFQATT and CDR2 is SNEGSKA in the germline V gene (reference sequence). CDR3 length: 14 residues. This chain's CDR3 is CSAMPGGSVNEQFF. The CDR3 nucleotides are TGCAGTGCTATGCCCGGTGGTAGCGTCAATGAGCAGTTCTTC.

This clonotype showed up many times. V gene TRBV20-1 combines with J gene TRBJ2-7, with D possibly being TRBD1 (5 bases). Trimming shortened V by 6 bases and J by 2 bases, and 17 bases separated the two germline ends. Germline V gene data show CDR1 as DFQATT and CDR2 as SNEGSKA (reference sequence). The CDR3 runs to 14 residues. CDR3 sequence: CSALRGLAPYEQYF. CDR3 coding DNA: TGCAGTGCCCTTAGGGGCCTCGCCCCCTACGAGCAGTACTTC.

This chain links TRBV20-1 with TRBJ2-4; D remains unclear. Trimming pared 2 bases from V and 0 bases from J, leaving 5 bases between. From germline, CDR1 is DFQATT and CDR2 SNEGSKA (reference sequence). The CDR3 length is 13 residues. DNA of the CDR3: TGCAGTGCTAGATTCGTAGCCAAAAACATTCAGTACTTC. This translates into CSARFVAKNIQYF.

This clonotype was detected only a few times. Since the CDR3 does not end with the conserved phenylalanine or tryptophan, this likely comes from a read error. It is unclear where the CDR3 begins or ends on the DNA, so no DNA is shown, and the CDR3 is as TCRdb lists it. The V gene is TRBV10-3, the J gene TRBJ2-7. The germline CDR1 and CDR2 sequences are ENHRY and SYGVKD. Ends included, the CDR3 has 10 residues. CDR3 protein: CAISDSVVGI.

This clonotype was picked up many times. The V call is TRBV20-1, the J call TRBJ2-3; 8 bases are shared with TRBD2. The V gene end was trimmed by 3 bases and the J gene end by 2 bases; junction bases not matched to a gene: 7. The CDR3 loop spans 15 amino acids. Germline CDR1 DFQATT, CDR2 SNEGSKA (reference sequence). This chain's CDR3 is CSASFLAGITDTQYF. The CDR3 DNA reads TGCAGTGCTAGCTTCCTAGCGGGTATCACAGATACGCAGTATTTT.

The table lists this clonotype with a few counts. This could be a read error, since a much larger clone is one nucleotide away. The rearrangement joins TRBV6-5 to TRBJ2-1, with 12 bases lining up with TRBD2. The CDR3 length is 16 residues. Per germline, CDR1 MNHEY and CDR2 SVGAGI. CDR3 sequence: CASCYRVTSGRNEQFF. The DNA for the CDR3 is TGTGCCAGCTGTTACAGGGTGACTAGCGGGAGAAATGAGCAGTTCTTC.